This T cell receptor (beta chain) was identified in a study of early T cells in non-severe SARS-CoV-2 infection. This clonotype has a count of ten or more. The V gene end was trimmed by 5 bases and the J gene end by 6 bases; junction bases not matched to a gene: 11. CDR1 and CDR2 (germline): SGHVS, FNYEAQ. The CDR3 totals 16 residues. TCRdb reprocessed the 5' RACE reads via MiXCR and lists one record per CDR3 protein. The sample lists around 33,000 distinct CDR3 sequences; roughly 4.8% were seen once. This clonotype was sampled from an adult who was a healthcare worker with PCR-confirmed SARS-CoV-2 infection or an uninfected control (not recorded which). The genes are TRBV7-6 and TRBJ2-3; TRBD2 matches at 10 bases. Material for sequencing was whole blood. As DNA, the CDR3 is TGTGCCAGCAGCCCATCTAGCGGGAGTGCTTCGGATACGCAGTATTTT. It translates to CASSPSSGSASDTQYF.